The source of this T cell receptor (beta chain) is a study of T-cell memory formation after mild COVID-19 (dated by TCRdb to the early 2020s). Regarding the research as a whole: TCR sequence clusters from the two donors were found to be largely donor specific. In two donors, T-cell clones that expanded and contracted after mild COVID-19 were tracked by sequencing TCRalpha and TCRbeta repertoires over time. The cohort was made up of two young adult volunteers, one female and one male, who were previously healthy.

PBMCs were isolated by Ficoll-Paque density gradient centrifugation. General study outcomes and caveats: Clones that contracted from day 15 to 85 showed balanced CD4/CD8 phenotypes, whereas a second wave of clones that expanded from day 15 to 37 leaned towards CD4+. Contracting CD4+ clones were found mainly in CM and EM memory subsets, while CD8+ clones were enriched in EMRA. Only two mild cases were covered in the study, and larger cohorts including severe cases with pre-infection samples were considered necessary. Some responding clones were detected in pre-infection memory, suggesting pre-existing cross-reactive memory T cells joined the SARS-CoV-2 response. Whether the second-wave clones peaking on day 37 were SARS-CoV-2 specific was not confirmed.

Sequencing was performed on an Illumina NovaSeq 6000. Using 5'RACE with constant-segment primers, TCRalpha and TCRbeta cDNA libraries were constructed, with sample barcodes and unique molecular identifiers added in the process. Trizol reagent was used to extract RNA from every sample. The libraries were amplified in two PCR steps, and the second step added a second sample barcode and Illumina TruSeq adapters. Sequencing of libraries was performed on an Illumina NovaSeq with 2 x 150 bp paired-end reads. Concerning the study's data processing: With migec v1.2.7, reads were demultiplexed and then collapsed into UMI-guided consensus sequences. Using mixcr v2.1.11, the UMI consensuses were aligned to TRA and TRB V and J templates and assembled into clonotypes. Expanded or contracted clonotypes were those called significant by both edgeR and NoisET, with noise models trained on biological replicates. For edgeR calls, the thresholds were a false discovery rate-adjusted p below 0.01 and a log2 fold-change of 1. PCA with hierarchical clustering of max-normalized trajectories of the 1000 most abundant clonotypes was used as exploratory dynamics analysis. Separately sequenced CD4+ and CD8+ repertoires were used to assign a CD4 or CD8 phenotype to each responding clone. The public reads were run again by TCRdb, first through fastp at Q25 and then through MiXCR, and only productive beta chains were kept. Each CDR3 protein gets just one entry, which takes the most common genes and DNA from the rows behind it. TCRdb, not the original authors, processed these V and J calls. A total of about 240,000 distinct CDR3 sequences appear in this sample, roughly 10% of them only once. In total, the top ten clones hold 20% to 25% of the sample.

This clonotype has a count of ten or more. Its cognate antigen has yet to be identified. No base quality values were provided; no much bigger clone lies one nucleotide off. Based on the germline V gene, the CDR1 and CDR2 sequences are SGHVS and FNYEAQ. Ends trimmed: V by 5 bases, J by 4 bases; bases unmatched to a gene: 3. The CDR3 measures 16 amino acids from cysteine to phenylalanine. The sequence is cut down to CDR3 DNA, 48 bases in frame from base 1. The source of this sequence is a young man who had mild COVID-19 (a few samples of this study predate the infection). The sample titles of this study are shuffled in the database, so cell type and time point are left out; the donor was told from shared clones. The sequencing sample was made of PBMCs or a T cell subset sorted from them (not recorded which). The chain couples TRBV7-6 to TRBJ2-1, with 15 junctional bases fitting TRBD2. The CDR3 reads as follows: CASSLGTSGGYNEQFF. The nucleotides are TGTGCCAGCAGCCTGGGGACTAGCGGGGGGTACAATGAGCAGTTCTTC.